This T cell receptor (beta chain) is drawn from a study of blood T cells in healthy people across ages. Then a second PCR, running roughly 7 to 11 cycles, was carried out with a sample-barcoded 5' primer and a J-beta primer mix. Through a template-switch adaptor with 12 random nucleotides, each cDNA molecule received a tag. In TCRdb, the 5' RACE reads were re-called with MiXCR into one record per CDR3 protein. Among 650,000 to 800,000 distinct CDR3 sequences listed, around 50% were seen once. Peripheral blood from each donor was collected in a volume of roughly 9.8 milliliters. Study observations and caveats: A strong correlation was found between TCR beta diversity and the percentage of naive T cells. There was no known CMV status for donors, so expanded clonotype changes were possibly confounded.

This clonotype was counted a few times. Its matching antigen is unknown. Specimen: blood. This TCR was sampled from a woman over 75 in good health.

CDR3 DNA: TGCGCCAGCAGCTTCACAGGGAAGGATGGCTACACCTTC. Encoded protein: CASSFTGKDGYTF. The chain joins TRBV5-1 to TRBJ1-2, with D possibly being TRBD1 (6 bases). The germline CDR1 and CDR2 sequences are SGHRS and YFSETQ. Trimming took off 2 bases at V and 6 bases at J, with 11 bases between the two ends. This CDR3 comprises 13 residues. Variable domain in full (rest from reference TRBV5-1 and TRBJ1-2): KAGVTQTPRYLIKTRGQQVTLSCSPISGHRSVSWYQQTPGQGLQFLFEYFSETQRNKGNFPGRFSGRQFSNSRSEMNVSTLELGDSALYLCASSFTGKDGYTFGSGTRLTVV.